One sample yielded the 27 T cell receptor beta chains listed below, sequenced in a study of molecular identifiers for immune sequencing clone quantification. TCRdb ran MiXCR on the PCR reads and lists one entry per CDR3 protein. The data contain roughly 630,000 distinct CDR3 sequences, about 25% of them seen just once; the ten biggest clones take up around 0.78%. The specimen was naive CD8+ T cells from blood, with Jurkat cell RNA spiked in. Subset: FACS-sorted CD8+CD4-CCR7+CD45RA+ naive T cells. The receptors were gathered from a human donor in good health. Some libraries in this study had Jurkat cell RNA spiked in.

This clonotype was detected ten times or more. The chain links TRBV12-3 or TRBV12-4 to TRBJ1-5; D is unresolved. The CDR3 consists of 15 residues. V lost 5 bases, J lost 0 bases, and 11 bases lay in between. Here the CDR3 reads CASSPRGYSNQPQHF. For the CDR3, the DNA is TGTGCCAGCAGTCCCCGCGGGTATAGCAATCAGCCCCAGCATTTT.

This clonotype was found a few times. The V call is TRBV9, the J call TRBJ2-3; TRBD1 matches at 12 bases. Trimming took 3 bases from V and 2 from J; bases not matched to a gene: 10. The CDR3 length is 18 residues. From germline, CDR1 is SGDLS and CDR2 YYNGEE. CDR3 loop: CASSGGTGGAFLTDTQYF. CDR3 bases: TGTGCCAGCAGCGGGGGGACAGGGGGCGCATTCCTCACAGATACGCAGTATTTT.

Concerning this clonotype: A much bigger clone sits one base away, suggesting this may be a read error. The rearrangement uses TRBV20-1 and TRBJ2-7, with TRBD1 matching 7 bases. This CDR3 has 15 residues. Trimming cost V 3 bases and J 3 bases; bases outside gene matches: 11. Germline CDR1 is DFQATT and CDR2 is SNEGSKA (reference sequence). The CDR3 DNA follows: TGCAGTGCTAGGTCGACAGGGTATGACCTCTACGAGCAGTACTTC. Translated, it gives CSARSTGYDLYEQYF.

The chain joins TRBV9 to TRBJ2-7, with D possibly TRBD2 on 7 matching bases. Germline V lookup: CDR1 SGDLS, CDR2 YYNGEE. The length of the CDR3 is 15 residues. V was pared by 3 bases and J by 6 bases, with 19 bases between. The chain's CDR3 is CASSEGGAGWFEQYF. The CDR3, as DNA: TGTGCCAGCAGCGAGGGGGGAGCGGGGTGGTTCGAGCAGTACTTC.

As concerns this clonotype: A clone one base away is much larger, so this may be a read error. The chain combines TRBV20-1 with TRBJ2-4; D unresolved. With 0 bases removed from V and 5 bases from J, the gap between germline ends came to 17 bases. From germline, CDR1 is DFQATT and CDR2 SNEGSKA (reference sequence). The CDR3 runs 16 residues. CDR3 loop: CSARDKAVWAENIQYF. DNA for the CDR3: TGCAGTGCTAGAGATAAGGCAGTTTGGGCCGAAAACATTCAGTACTTC.

The chain combines TRBV29-1 with TRBJ2-7; the D gene is possibly TRBD1 (5 bases). This CDR3 contains 13 residues. Germline loops: CDR1 SQVTM, CDR2 ANQGSEA. Trimming took off 7 bases at V and 1 base at J, with 14 bases between the two ends. The CDR3 spells CSANIDSSYEQYF. CDR3 in DNA: TGCAGCGCCAACATTGACAGTTCCTACGAGCAGTACTTC.

The rearrangement links TRBV23-1 to TRBJ1-1, with 7 bases aligning to TRBD1. TRBV23-1 is designated an ORF whose function remains uncertain. The CDR3 sequence is 16 residues long. The junction had 8 bases not matched to a gene; V was cut back by 0 bases and J by 4 bases. Here the CDR3 DNA reads TGCGCCAGCAGTCAATCGAGGGACAGAGGTTTCACTGAAGCTTTCTTT. The encoded protein is CASSQSRDRGFTEAFF.

As concerns this clonotype: Mismatch with germline at one junction end may stem from a read error. The DNA for the CDR3 is TGTGCCGGCAGCTTAGGCAGTAATGAAAAACTGTTTTTT. It specifies CAGSLGSNEKLFF. This chain connects TRBV7-4 to TRBJ1-4; D is undetermined. The CDR3 is made up of 13 amino acids. Germline V gives CDR1 SGHVT, CDR2 SQSDAQ.

This clonotype appeared a few times. This chain uses TRBV10-2 with TRBJ2-7, with TRBD2 matching over 10 bases. The CDR3 is 14 residues long. CDR1 and CDR2 from the germline V gene are WSHSY and SAAADI. Trimming at V came to 7 bases and at J to 3 bases, leaving 6 bases not matched to a gene. The DNA of the CDR3 is TGCGCCAGCACCCTAAGCGGGGGGGGCTACGAGCAGTACTTC. Translated, it gives CASTLSGGGYEQYF.

In the case of this clonotype: This may arise from a read error, as a much more abundant clone is one base away. The chain is built from TRBV29-1 and TRBJ2-2; D is possibly TRBD1 or TRBD2 (5 bases each). Per germline, CDR1 SQVTM and CDR2 ANQGSEA. The CDR3 spans 14 residues. CDR3 coding DNA: TGCAGCGTTGACGCTGGGGCCAACACCGGGGAGCTGTTGTTT. Translation: CSVDAGANTGELLF.

There are many counts of this clonotype. This rearrangement joins TRBV7-9 to TRBJ2-2; D gene uncertain. V gave up 5 bases and J gave up 8 bases, with 6 bases separating them. Germline CDR1 SEHNR, CDR2 FQNEAQ (reference sequence). There are 11 residues in the CDR3. CDR3 loop: CASSAYGELFF. Here the CDR3 DNA reads TGTGCCAGCAGCGCGTATGGGGAGCTGTTTTTT.

Details on this clonotype: This may arise from a read error, as a much more abundant clone is one base away. This chain links TRBV7-8 with TRBJ2-3; a possible D gene is TRBD2 (7 bases). In germline, CDR1 is SGHVS, CDR2 FQNEAQ. This CDR3 region has 15 residues. The DNA of the CDR3 is TGTGTCAGCAGCTGGGGGGGGGGCAGGGCGGATACGCAGTATTTT. Its translation: CVSSWGGGRADTQYF.

The J gene is TRBJ1-2, the V gene TRBV20-1; D remains ambiguous. The CDR3 loop spans 15 amino acids. CDR1 DFQATT and CDR2 SNEGSKA come from the germline V gene (reference sequence). Trimming pared 3 bases from V and 8 bases from J, leaving 22 bases between. The CDR3 reads CSARVSGSWLRGYTF. For the CDR3, the DNA is TGCAGTGCTAGGGTGAGCGGCTCCTGGCTGAGAGGCTACACCTTC.

This clonotype was seen ten or more times. CDR3 protein: CATQTPNTGELFF. CDR3 nucleotide sequence: TGCGCCACCCAGACACCCAACACCGGGGAGCTGTTTTTT. This chain uses TRBV5-1 with TRBJ2-2; D unclear. This CDR3 is 13 amino acids long. Trimming cost V 9 bases and J 2 bases, with 11 bases left between them. Germline V CDR1 and CDR2: SGHRS, YFSETQ.

This clonotype occurred a few times. The J gene is TRBJ1-5, the V gene TRBV7-9; TRBD1 matches 10 bases. This CDR3 has 15 amino acids. After removal of 4 bases from V and 7 bases from J, the junction contained 7 bases not matched to a gene. CDR1 and CDR2 (germline): SEHNR, FQNEAQ (reference sequence). The CDR3: CASSSTGGAGQPQHF. The DNA for the CDR3 is TGTGCCAGCAGCTCGACAGGGGGCGCGGGCCAGCCCCAGCATTTT.

There are many counts of this clonotype. CDR3 sequence: CASSLGTSVMVGELFF. DNA of the CDR3: TGTGCCAGCAGTTTGGGGACTAGCGTGATGGTCGGGGAGCTGTTTTTT. V and J are TRBV28 and TRBJ2-2; 10 bases fit TRBD2. J gave up 7 bases and V 3 bases, and 8 bases lay outside the gene matches. The CDR3 loop spans 16 amino acids. The germline gives CDR1 MDHEN, CDR2 SYDVKM. The complete variable domain, with remaining parts taken from reference TRBV28 and TRBJ2-2, reads DVKVTQSSRYLVKRTGEKVFLECVQDMDHENMFWYRQDPGLGLRLIYFSYDVKMKEKGDIPEGYSVSREKKERFSLILESASTNQTSMYLCASSLGTSVMVGELFFGEGSRLTVL.

This clonotype showed up many times. This sequence joins TRBV20-1 and TRBJ1-5; D uncertain. The germline gives CDR1 DFQATT, CDR2 SNEGSKA (reference sequence). This CDR3 is 12 amino acids long. The ends were cut back, 5 bases at V and 5 bases at J, with 10 bases in the middle. The CDR3 here is CSAVLGDQPQHF. DNA of the CDR3: TGCAGTGCTGTACTCGGCGATCAGCCCCAGCATTTT.

Notes on this clonotype: A much larger clone sits a single nucleotide away, making a read error possible. The gene calls are TRBV13 and TRBJ2-7; possibly TRBD2 for D (6 bases). Germline loops: CDR1 PRHDT, CDR2 FYEKMQ (reference sequence). This CDR3 is built from 18 residues. The CDR3 loop reads CACSQQLAGGPSSYEQYF. CDR3 nucleotide sequence: TGTGCCTGCAGCCAGCAGTTAGCAGGAGGGCCAAGCTCCTACGAGCAGTACTTC.

This clonotype was detected many times. The chain couples TRBV7-9 to TRBJ1-4; D gene uncertain. The ends were cut back, 1 base at V and 7 bases at J, with 13 bases in the middle. Germline CDR1 and CDR2: SEHNR and FQNEAQ (reference sequence). CDR3 length: 15 amino acids. The CDR3 DNA follows: TGTGCCAGCAGCTTAGGCGTGGCGCTTGGTGAAAAACTGTTTTTT. Its translation is CASSLGVALGEKLFF.

This clonotype was observed at least ten times. The CDR3 sequence: CASSPAGGPGYEQYF. CDR3 bases: TGTGCCAGCTCACCGGCAGGGGGCCCGGGGTACGAGCAGTACTTC. V gene TRBV18 combines with J gene TRBJ2-7, with TRBD1 matching over 8 bases. Germline CDR1 KGHSH, CDR2 LQKENI. V was clipped by 3 bases and J by 4 bases; unmatched bases: 8. There are 15 residues in the CDR3.

Of note for this clonotype: A clone one base away is much larger, so this may be a read error. The rearrangement uses TRBV9 and TRBJ2-3; D may be TRBD2 (5 bases). Trimming took 3 bases from V and 3 from J, leaving 20 bases between them. The germline gives CDR1 SGDLS, CDR2 YYNGEE. The CDR3 sequence is 17 residues long. In nucleotides, the CDR3 is TGTGCCAGCAGCGCAGCTTACGAGGGAGTAGCGACAGATACGCAGTATTTT. As protein: CASSAAYEGVATDTQYF.

The V and J genes are TRBV15 and TRBJ2-1; 7 bases align to TRBD2. The V gene end was trimmed by 2 bases and the J gene end by 5 bases; junction bases not matched to a gene: 9. The length of the CDR3 is 16 residues. Germline-derived CDR1 and CDR2 are LNHNV and YYDKDF (reference sequence). The CDR3 is CATSRPTGLGDNEQFF. The CDR3 DNA is TGTGCCACCAGCAGACCCACCGGACTAGGAGACAATGAGCAGTTCTTC.

The table lists this clonotype with many counts. The J gene is TRBJ2-7, the V gene TRBV27, with 8 bases lining up with TRBD1. The CDR3 has 16 residues. Germline V gene sequence: CDR1 MNHEY, CDR2 SMNVEV (reference sequence). J lost 2 bases, V lost 3 bases, and 9 bases had no gene match. DNA of the CDR3: TGTGCCAGCAGTTTCCTTGACAGGGGCCCAACCTACGAGCAGTACTTC. Translation gives CASSFLDRGPTYEQYF.

This clonotype was seen many times. The chain is built from TRBV7-8 and TRBJ2-1; weak D call: TRBD2 (6 bases). CDR1 SGHVS and CDR2 FQNEAQ come from the germline V gene. The CDR3 length is 13 residues. V was cut by 5 bases and J by 10 bases, with 15 bases left in between. The CDR3 DNA is TGTGCCAGCAGCCCCGTGGGGCGGGGCGAGCAGTTCTTC. Translated, it gives CASSPVGRGEQFF. The whole variable domain, remainder taken from reference TRBV7-8 and TRBJ2-1, is GAGVSQSPRYKVAKRGQDVALRCDPISGHVSLFWYQQALGQGPEFLTYFQNEAQLDKSGLPSDRFFAERPEGSVSTLKIQRTQQEDSAVYLCASSPVGRGEQFFGPGTRLTVL.

A note on this clonotype: One junction end does not reproduce the germline sequence, and a read error may be involved. The chain carries TRBV28 and TRBJ2-1; 7 positions agree with TRBD2. The CDR3 spans 15 residues. Germline-derived CDR1 and CDR2 are MDHEN and SYDVKM. Written as DNA, the CDR3 is TGTGCCAGCAGTACCCCAGCGGGGAAGGGCAATGAGCAGCTCTTC. This encodes CASSTPAGKGNEQLF.

This clonotype was found many times. The chain links TRBV20-1 to TRBJ2-7; 9 bases match TRBD2. The V gene's germline CDR1 is DFQATT and CDR2 SNEGSKA (reference sequence). The CDR3 length is 15 residues. V was clipped by 6 bases and J by 1 base; unmatched bases: 10. The CDR3 DNA reads TGCAGTGCCCCCCGACTAGCGGAGGTTTCCTACGAGCAGTACTTC. As protein: CSAPRLAEVSYEQYF.

The rearrangement joins TRBV20-1 to TRBJ1-5; tentative D call: TRBD1 (6 bases). Germline CDR1 is DFQATT and CDR2 is SNEGSKA (reference sequence). The CDR3 extends over 17 amino acids. V lost 5 bases to trimming and J lost 0 bases, with 20 bases between them. This CDR3 reads CSAGDGQSPYSNQPQHF. For the CDR3, the DNA is TGCAGTGCTGGTGACGGACAGTCGCCATATAGCAATCAGCCCCAGCATTTT.